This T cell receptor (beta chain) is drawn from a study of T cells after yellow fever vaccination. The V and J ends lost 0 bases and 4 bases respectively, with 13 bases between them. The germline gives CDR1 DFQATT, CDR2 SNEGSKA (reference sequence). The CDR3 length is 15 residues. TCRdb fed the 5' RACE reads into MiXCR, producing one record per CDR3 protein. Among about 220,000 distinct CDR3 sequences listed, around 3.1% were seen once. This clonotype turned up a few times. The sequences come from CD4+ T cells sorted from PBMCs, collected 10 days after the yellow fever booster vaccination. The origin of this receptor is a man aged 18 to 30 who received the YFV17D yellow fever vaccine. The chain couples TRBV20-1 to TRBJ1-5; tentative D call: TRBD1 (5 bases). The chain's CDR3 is CSARDPRDGNQPQHF. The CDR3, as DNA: TGCAGTGCTAGAGATCCCAGGGATGGGAATCAGCCCCAGCATTTT.